This T cell receptor beta chain was recovered during a study of T cells in Graves' hyperthyroidism and ophthalmopathy. General study points: Most clonotypes expanded in the thyroid (above 0.001) were also present in blood.

The CDR3 extends over 13 amino acids. Germline values: CDR1 SGHAT, CDR2 FQNNGV. Between the trimmed V and J ends, which lost 1 base and 4 bases, there was a span of 7 bases. Of note for this clonotype: What it recognizes is unknown.

Uncontrolled infection, other autoimmune disease, pregnancy or lactation barred patients from enrollment. In making diagnoses, clinical symptoms, serum thyroxine and TRAb, thyroid ultrasound and orbital computed tomography were all used. PBMCs were obtained from 9 to 10 ml fresh peripheral blood. Authors of the study amplified TCR beta CDR3 regions from RNA transcripts. HTBI primers were the set used in a first-round RT-PCR of the TCR CDR3. One entry per CDR3 protein results from TCRdb running MiXCR on the multiplex PCR reads. This sample has fewer than 650,000 distinct CDR3 sequences; approximately 15% occur once, and the top ten carry 6.5% to 9%.

Sequencing input: blood. This receptor was taken from a young woman with Graves' ophthalmopathy. The rearrangement uses TRBV11-2 and TRBJ2-5; no clear D. The CDR3 spells CASSLGFAETQYF. The DNA for the CDR3 is TGTGCCAGCAGCTTAGGGTTTGCAGAGACCCAGTACTTC.